This T cell receptor (beta chain) stems from a study of T cells in Graves' hyperthyroidism and ophthalmopathy. General study points: The authors' 13 V-J model separated ophthalmopathy from stable hyperthyroidism. Blood shared most expanded thyroid clonotypes above 0.001.

From RNA transcripts, TCR beta CDR3 regions were amplified. HTBI primers drove first-round RT-PCR of the TCR CDR3. TCRdb re-derived calls from the multiplex PCR reads in MiXCR, one entry per CDR3 protein. Of 490,000 or so distinct CDR3 sequences in the sample, 22% were seen once. Worth noting for this clonotype: Its antigen is unknown.

Germline CDR1 reads DFQATT; CDR2 reads SNEGSKA (reference sequence). V was pared by 1 base and J by 4 bases, with 5 bases of the junction left unmatched. The CDR3 length is 14 residues. Each ophthalmopathy patient scored at least 3 on the Clinical Activity Score and at least 4 on NOSPECS grade, with duration under 3 months. This clonotype originated in a woman aged 65 to 85 with Graves' ophthalmopathy. Sequences were obtained from blood. The chain combines TRBV20-1 with TRBJ2-7; 9 bases map to TRBD1. The CDR3 sequence is CSARGGGTGYEQYF. The CDR3 DNA sequence: TGCAGTGCTAGAGGTGGCGGGACAGGGTACGAGCAGTACTTC.